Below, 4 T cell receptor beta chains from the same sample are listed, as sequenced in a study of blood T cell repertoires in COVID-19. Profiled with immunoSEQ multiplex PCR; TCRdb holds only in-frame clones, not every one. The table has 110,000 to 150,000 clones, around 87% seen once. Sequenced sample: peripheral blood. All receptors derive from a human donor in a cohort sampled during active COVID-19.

In nucleotides, the CDR3 is TGTGCCAGCAGTGACCGCGGGGGTCCGTCAGATACGCAGTATTTT. Translating gives CASSDRGGPSDTQYF. The chain combines TRBV6-4 with TRBJ2-3; 7 bases agree with TRBD2. The CDR3 extends over 15 amino acids. Per the germline V gene, CDR1 is MRHNA and CDR2 is SNTAGT. The V segment lost 2 bases and the J segment 4 bases; nucleotides outside the gene matches: 6.

Here the CDR3 DNA reads TGTGCCAGCAGCTCTGGCGGGGGCACTGAAGCTTTCTTT. Amino acid sequence: CASSSGGGTEAFF. The chain carries TRBV7-3 and TRBJ1-1, with a possible D match to TRBD1 (5 bases). This CDR3 has 13 amino acids. With 4 bases removed from V and 4 bases from J, the gap between germline ends came to 10 bases. The germline V gene encodes CDR1 SGHTA and CDR2 FQGTGA.

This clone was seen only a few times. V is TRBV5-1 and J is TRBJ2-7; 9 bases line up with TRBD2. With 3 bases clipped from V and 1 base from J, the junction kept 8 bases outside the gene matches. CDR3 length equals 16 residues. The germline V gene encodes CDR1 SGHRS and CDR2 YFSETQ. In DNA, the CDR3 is TGCGCCAGCAGCTCGCTCTCTAGCGGGGCTTCCTACGAGCAGTACTTC. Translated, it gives CASSSLSSGASYEQYF.

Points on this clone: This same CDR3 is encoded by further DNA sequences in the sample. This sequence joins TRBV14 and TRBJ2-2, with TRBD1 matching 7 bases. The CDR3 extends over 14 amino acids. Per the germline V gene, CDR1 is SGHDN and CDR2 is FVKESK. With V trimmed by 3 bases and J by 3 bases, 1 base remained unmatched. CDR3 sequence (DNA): TGTGCCAGCAGCCAGGACAGGTACACCGGGGAGCTGTTTTTT. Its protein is CASSQDRYTGELFF. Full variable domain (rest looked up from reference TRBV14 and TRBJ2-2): EAGVTQFPSHSVIEKGQTVTLRCDPISGHDNLYWYRRVMGKEIKFLLHFVKESKQDESGMPNNRFLAERTGGTYSTLKVQPAELEDSGVYFCASSQDRYTGELFFGEGSRLTVL.